This T cell receptor beta chain was sequenced during a study of long-term antiretroviral therapy in people with HIV. The CDR3 extends over 14 amino acids. V was clipped by 3 bases and J by 7 bases, with 10 bases between them. The germline gives CDR1 SEHNR, CDR2 FQNEAQ (reference sequence). Running of the v3.0 immunoSEQ assay took place at survey level. The repertoire was sequenced with immunoSEQ multiplex PCR; TCRdb's copy has only in-frame clones and lacks some. The sample consists of tens of thousands of clones, roughly 96% of them appearing once. This clonotype originated in a man aged 25 to 45 with HIV. J is TRBJ1-6 and V is TRBV7-9, with D maybe TRBD1 (6 bases). Here the sequenced sample was unsorted PBMCs, taken roughly 6.3 years after starting antiretroviral therapy. This CDR3 reads CASSLTGSNSPLHF. The DNA for the CDR3 is TGTGCCAGCAGCTTGACAGGCTCAAATTCACCCCTCCACTTT.